The present entry profiles one T cell receptor (beta chain) with its context. Antigen unknown. The entry originates in a study of T cell responses to AZD1222 COVID-19 vaccine. The wider study: Some second doses came at about 4 weeks and others at about 12 weeks; these were pooled. Overall study results and limits: Donors, mostly white British, included more females; clonal diversity was possibly underestimated. Repertoire samples came only from after the peak T cell response. Unmutated variant regions are reportedly the target of nearly half of TCRs that are spike-specific.

The CDR3 consists of 14 residues. Trimming left V 8 bases short and J 4 bases short, with 17 bases between. Germline CDR1 MNHEY, CDR2 SVGAGI. Sequenced by immunoSEQ multiplex PCR; TCRdb stores in-frame clones only, minus some. The table lists about 190,000 clones, approximately 90% of them singletons. The input for sequencing was peripheral blood, taken on day 0 of AZD1222 vaccination. The chain is built from TRBV6-5 and TRBJ1-1; the D gene is possibly TRBD1 (5 bases). The clonotype comes from an adult in good health. CDR3 DNA: TGTGCCAGCGTAGAATCAGCAGGGCTCACTGAAGCTTTCTTT. Its translation: CASVESAGLTEAFF.